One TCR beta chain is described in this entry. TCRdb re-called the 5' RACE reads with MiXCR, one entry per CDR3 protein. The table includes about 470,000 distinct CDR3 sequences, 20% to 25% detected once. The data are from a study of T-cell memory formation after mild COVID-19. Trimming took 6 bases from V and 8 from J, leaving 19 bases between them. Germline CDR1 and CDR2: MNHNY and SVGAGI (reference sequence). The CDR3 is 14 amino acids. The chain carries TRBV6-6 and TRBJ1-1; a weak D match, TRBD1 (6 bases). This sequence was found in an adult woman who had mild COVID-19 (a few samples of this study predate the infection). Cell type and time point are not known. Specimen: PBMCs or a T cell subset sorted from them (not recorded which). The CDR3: CASRPGTPHGEAFF. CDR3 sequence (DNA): TGTGCCAGCAGGCCCGGGACACCCCACGGGGAAGCTTTCTTT.